A selection of T cell receptor beta chains follows, all from one sample in a study of T cell responses to AZD1222 COVID-19 vaccine. Profiling relied on immunoSEQ multiplex PCR, and the TCRdb table lists in-frame clones only, not all of them. The data hold about 140,000 clones, with roughly 92% observed a single time. The source material was peripheral blood, sampled on day 0 of AZD1222 vaccination. All receptors come from an adult in good health. Each CDR3 is given with its conserved first and last residue. D genes are given only for firm matches. Rows give clone size only sometimes, using once, few, many, or a class for an expanded clone.

j_call clone_size d_call v_call cdr3_aa cdr3_nt
TRBJ2-5 NA NA TRBV10-3 CAITDGGLRETQYF TGTGCCATCACCGATGGGGGTCTGAGGGAGACCCAGTACTTC
TRBJ1-1 once NA TRBV19 CASSSQINTEAFF TGTGCCAGTAGTTCTCAAATAAACACTGAAGCTTTCTTT
TRBJ1-1 NA NA TRBV12-3/TRBV12-4 CASRHGRKAFF TGTGCCAGCAGACATGGACGGAAAGCTTTCTTT
TRBJ2-1 NA NA TRBV24-1 CATSDLTVRNEQFF TGTGCCACCAGTGATTTAACAGTCCGCAATGAGCAGTTCTTC
TRBJ2-7 NA NA TRBV10-3 CAISEDGYEQYF TGTGCCATCAGTGAGGACGGCTACGAGCAGTACTTC
TRBJ1-6 NA NA TRBV27 CASSLQAVDNSPLHF TGTGCCAGCAGTTTACAGGCCGTAGATAATTCACCCCTCCACTTT
TRBJ1-5 NA NA TRBV12-3/TRBV12-4 CASRKDNQPQHF TGTGCCAGCAGAAAAGACAATCAGCCCCAGCATTTT
TRBJ2-7 NA NA TRBV13 CASSSRTERDEQYF TGTGCCAGCAGCTCCAGGACGGAGAGGGACGAGCAGTACTTC
TRBJ2-1 NA NA TRBV20-1 CSARDYNEQFF TGCAGTGCTAGAGATTACAATGAGCAGTTCTTC
TRBJ1-3 NA NA TRBV30 CAWGQTGNTIYF TGTGCCTGGGGACAGACTGGAAACACCATATATTTT
TRBJ2-2 once NA TRBV5-8 CASSELADTGELFF TGTGCCAGCAGCGAACTAGCAGACACCGGGGAGCTGTTTTTT
TRBJ2-1 NA NA TRBV7-6 CASSPEWEVYNEQFF TGTGCCAGCAGCCCCGAGTGGGAGGTATATAATGAGCAGTTCTTC
TRBJ2-2 NA TRBD1 TRBV6-5 CASSYTGTGYGELFF TGTGCCAGCAGTTACACCGGGACAGGGTACGGGGAGCTGTTTTTT
TRBJ2-2 NA NA TRBV19 CASSLVATGELFF TGTGCCAGTAGCCTCGTAGCCACCGGGGAGCTGTTTTTT
TRBJ1-2 NA NA TRBV29-1 CSVEEEAGLANYGYTF TGCAGCGTTGAAGAAGAGGCAGGCCTAGCTAACTATGGCTACACCTTC
TRBJ1-4 NA NA TRBV6-5 CASRTIPTNEKLFF TGTGCCAGCAGGACCATTCCAACTAATGAAAAACTGTTTTTT
TRBJ2-7 NA NA TRBV3-1/TRBV3-2 CASSQEPHGEQYF TGTGCCAGCAGCCAAGAACCTCATGGCGAGCAGTACTTC
TRBJ2-1 NA TRBD1 TRBV19 CASSTPDRRYNEQFF TGTGCCAGTAGTACCCCGGACAGGAGATACAATGAGCAGTTCTTC
TRBJ1-6 NA NA TRBV19 CASSIGSSSYNSPLHF TGTGCCAGTAGTATAGGATCGAGCTCCTATAATTCACCCCTCCACTTT
TRBJ2-1 NA NA TRBV7-3 CASSLANDNEQFF TGTGCCAGCAGCTTAGCGAACGACAATGAGCAGTTCTTC
TRBJ2-1 NA TRBD2 TRBV24-1 CATSGQGFESSSGSSYNEQFF TGTGCCACCAGTGGCCAGGGATTCGAATCCTCTAGCGGAAGCTCCTACAATGAGCAGTTCTTC